This T cell receptor (beta chain) is drawn from a study of T cell responses to AZD1222 COVID-19 vaccine. This clone was recorded once. The CDR3 covers 14 residues. Germline V gene data show CDR1 as MGHDK and CDR2 as SYGVNS. Deletions cut 6 bases from V and 0 bases from J, with 12 bases between. The assay was immunoSEQ multiplex PCR, and TCRdb's table has in-frame clones only and misses some. Of about 170,000 clones in the sample, roughly 89% were seen once. This sequence was found in an adult in good health. The chain has TRBV25-1 and TRBJ2-7; no definite D call. This specimen was peripheral blood, taken on day 0 of AZD1222 vaccination. In DNA, the CDR3 is TGTGCCAGCAGCCTGACTGCCCACTCCTACGAGCAGTACTTC. It specifies CASSLTAHSYEQYF.